This is a list of T cell receptor beta chains from one sample in a study of cytomegalovirus exposure and HLA in healthy donors. Produced via immunoSEQ multiplex PCR; TCRdb's table is partial and in-frame only. The data contain roughly 120,000 clones, 75% to 90% of them seen just once; the ten biggest clones take up over 2.5%. The sample taken for sequencing was PBMCs. The receptor set was obtained from a male donor in good health and CMV-seronegative. Both conserved end residues are part of each CDR3. The D gene is left open where the match is weak. Size is stated for part of the rows, as once, few or many counts, or as a class when the clone is expanded.

d_call	j_call	clone_size	v_call	cdr3_nt	cdr3_aa
.	TRBJ2-7	.	TRBV25-1	TGTGCCAGCAGTGAAAGGGAGACACCGTTATTCTACGAGCAGTACTTC	CASSERETPLFYEQYF
.	TRBJ2-7	.	TRBV10-2	TGCGCCAGCAGTGAGTTGACGGGCTACGAGCAGTACTTC	CASSELTGYEQYF
.	TRBJ2-3	.	TRBV27	TGTGCCAGCAGTATCTCAGATACGCAGTATTTT	CASSISDTQYF
.	TRBJ2-3	few	TRBV6-5	TGTGCCAGCGCGGGAACCACAGATACGCAGTATTTT	CASAGTTDTQYF
.	TRBJ1-2	.	TRBV28	TGTGCCAGCAGTTTTTCTCTCAGGGATTTCTATGGCTACACCTTC	CASSFSLRDFYGYTF
TRBD2	TRBJ2-3	.	TRBV7-3	TGTGCCAGCAGCCCAGCGGGGGCCACAGATACGCAGTATTTT	CASSPAGATDTQYF
.	TRBJ1-1	.	TRBV7-9	TGTGCCAGCAGCCCCGAGGGGAACACTGAAGCTTTCTTT	CASSPEGNTEAFF
.	TRBJ1-5	.	TRBV19	TGTGCCAGTAGTGGGGGGGGCATCTTGCAGCCCCAGCATTTT	CASSGGGILQPQHF
TRBD2	TRBJ2-5	few	TRBV7-2	TGTGCCAGCAGCGCTAGCGGGGTTGGGTGGGAGACCCAGTACTTC	CASSASGVGWETQYF
TRBD2	TRBJ2-7	.	TRBV15	TGTGCCACCAGCAAATACCGGGAGGGCCTCTTCGAGCAGTACTTC	CATSKYREGLFEQYF
.	TRBJ2-3	few	TRBV10-1	TGCGCCAGCAGTGGACAGAGTAGCACAGATACGCAGTATTTT	CASSGQSSTDTQYF
TRBD1	TRBJ1-5	.	TRBV6-1	TGTGCCAGCAGGGGGACAGGGGCGGGTCAGCCCCAGCATTTT	CASRGTGAGQPQHF
.	TRBJ1-2	.	TRBV5-1	TGCGCCAGCAGCCCCCGCCCGGGGTATGGCTACACCTTC	CASSPRPGYGYTF
.	TRBJ2-7	once	TRBV28	TGTGCCAGCAGTTTACGGCCTACAGTCTACGAGCAGTACTTC	CASSLRPTVYEQYF
TRBD1	TRBJ1-2	.	TRBV6-6	TGTGCCAGCAGCCCTTACGGACAGGGGGCTTACTATGGCTACACCTTC	CASSPYGQGAYYGYTF
TRBD1	TRBJ2-7	.	TRBV4-2	TGTGCCAGCAGCCAAGAACGGGACAGCTCCTACGAGCAGTACTTC	CASSQERDSSYEQYF
.	TRBJ2-4	.	TRBV11-2	TGTGCCAGCAGCTTACCCAGGTTGGCGGGAGCCAAAAACATTCAGTACTTC	CASSLPRLAGAKNIQYF
.	TRBJ1-1	.	TRBV6-5	TGTGCCAGCAAGATAGGGGGTAGCACTGAAGCTTTCTTT	CASKIGGSTEAFF
TRBD1	TRBJ2-7	.	TRBV28	TGTGCCAGCTTACAGGGGAAAGACTACGAGCAGTACTTC	CASLQGKDYEQYF
.	TRBJ1-2	.	TRBV30	TGTGCCTGGAGTCAGGGAGGGGCCTATGGCTACACCTTC	CAWSQGGAYGYTF
TRBD2	TRBJ2-7	.	TRBV28	TGTGCCAGCGATGGGACTAGAAAGTCCGAGCAGTACTTC	CASDGTRKSEQYF
.	TRBJ2-7	.	TRBV6-5	TGTGCCAGCAGTTACTCCGGGTCCTACGAGCAGTACTTC	CASSYSGSYEQYF
.	TRBJ2-2	.	TRBV21-1	TGTGCCAGCAGCAAAGGGATTGGGCCTAGCGGGAGGAGAACCGGGGAGCTGTTTTTT	CASSKGIGPSGRRTGELFF
.	TRBJ2-3	.	TRBV29-1	TGCAGCGTTGCCCTAACTACATCCGATACGCAGTATTTT	CSVALTTSDTQYF
TRBD1	TRBJ2-1	.	TRBV27	TGTGCCAGCAGTAGGGGACAGGGATGGGATAATAGGGAGCAGTTCTTC	CASSRGQGWDNREQFF
.	TRBJ2-1	.	TRBV28	TGTGCCAGCAGTTTATGGTTAGTAAAAGTAGACAATGAGCAGTTCTTC	CASSLWLVKVDNEQFF
TRBD1	TRBJ1-1	.	TRBV2	TGTGCCAGTGCTATGACAGGGGACACTGAAGCTTTCTTT	CASAMTGDTEAFF
.	TRBJ1-1	.	TRBV5-4	TGTGCCAGCAGTCCCTCCCGACAGACCCTTTTCACTGAAGCTTTCTTT	CASSPSRQTLFTEAFF
TRBD2	TRBJ2-3	few	TRBV30	TGTGCCCGGGGGGGAAAATGGATCACAGATACGCAGTATTTT	CARGGKWITDTQYF
TRBD1	TRBJ2-5	.	TRBV10-1	TGCGCCAGCAGTGGGACCGGGACAGCAAGAGAGACCCAGTACTTC	CASSGTGTARETQYF
TRBD1	TRBJ2-7	few	TRBV6-6	TGTGCCAGCAGTTACTTCCAGGGGGCTTACGAGCAGTACTTC	CASSYFQGAYEQYF
.	TRBJ2-7	.	TRBV7-8	TGTGCCAGCAGGCACGAGCAGGCATACGAGCAGTACTTC	CASRHEQAYEQYF
.	TRBJ2-7	.	TRBV6-6	TGTGCCAGCAGCCCTACCACCGGGACTGGCTACGAGCAGTACTTC	CASSPTTGTGYEQYF
.	TRBJ1-1	.	TRBV9	TGTGCCAGCAGCCCCGGCAGGGTCCGCGACGCTTTCTTT	CASSPGRVRDAFF
.	TRBJ2-7	.	TRBV7-9	TGTGCCAGCAGCTTGGTTGGGGACACCGACTACGAGCAGTACTTC	CASSLVGDTDYEQYF
.	TRBJ1-5	.	TRBV19	TGTGCCAGTAGTATAGGGGGGGGGTCCTCTGAACAGCCCCAGCATTTT	CASSIGGGSSEQPQHF